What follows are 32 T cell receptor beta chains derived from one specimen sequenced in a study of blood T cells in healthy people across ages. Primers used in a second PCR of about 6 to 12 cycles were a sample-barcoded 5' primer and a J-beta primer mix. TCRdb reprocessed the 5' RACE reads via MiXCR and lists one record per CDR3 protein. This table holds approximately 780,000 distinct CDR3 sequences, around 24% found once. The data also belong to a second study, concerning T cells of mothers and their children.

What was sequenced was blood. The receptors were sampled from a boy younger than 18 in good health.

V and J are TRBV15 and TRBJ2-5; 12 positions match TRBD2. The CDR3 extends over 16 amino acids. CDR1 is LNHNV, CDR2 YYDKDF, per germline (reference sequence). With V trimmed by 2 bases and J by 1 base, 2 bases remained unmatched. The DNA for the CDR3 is TGTGCCACCAGCAGACTAGCGGGGGGGCCCCAAGAGACCCAGTACTTC. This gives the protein CATSRLAGGPQETQYF.

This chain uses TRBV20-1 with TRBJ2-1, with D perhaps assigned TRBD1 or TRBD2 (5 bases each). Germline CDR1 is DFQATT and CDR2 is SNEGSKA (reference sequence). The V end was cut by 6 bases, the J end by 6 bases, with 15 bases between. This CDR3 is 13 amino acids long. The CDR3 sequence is CSARRGSGNEQFF. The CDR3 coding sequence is TGCAGTGCCAGACGGGGCTCGGGCAATGAGCAGTTCTTC.

CDR3 sequence: CATSEGDRAYEQYF. In DNA, the CDR3 is TGTGCCACCAGTGAAGGGGACAGGGCCTACGAGCAGTACTTC. The chain links TRBV24-1 to TRBJ2-5, with 9 bases fitting TRBD1. The assigned J gene may be wrong: the sequence end matches TRBJ2-7 better. Germline-derived CDR1 and CDR2 are KGHDR and SFDVKD. The CDR3 consists of 14 residues.

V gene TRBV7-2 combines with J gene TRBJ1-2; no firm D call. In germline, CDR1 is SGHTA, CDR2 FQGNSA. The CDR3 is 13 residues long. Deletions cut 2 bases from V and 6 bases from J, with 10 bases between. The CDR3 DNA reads TGTGCCAGCAGCTTATCCCGAGGGAATGGCTACACCTTC. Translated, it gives CASSLSRGNGYTF.

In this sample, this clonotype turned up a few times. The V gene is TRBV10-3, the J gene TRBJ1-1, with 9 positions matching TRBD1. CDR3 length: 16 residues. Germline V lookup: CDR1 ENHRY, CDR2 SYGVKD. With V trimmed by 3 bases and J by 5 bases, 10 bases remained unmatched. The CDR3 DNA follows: TGTGCCATCAGTGATGGTCGACGACAGGGGGGTACTGAAGCTTTCTTT. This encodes CAISDGRRQGGTEAFF.

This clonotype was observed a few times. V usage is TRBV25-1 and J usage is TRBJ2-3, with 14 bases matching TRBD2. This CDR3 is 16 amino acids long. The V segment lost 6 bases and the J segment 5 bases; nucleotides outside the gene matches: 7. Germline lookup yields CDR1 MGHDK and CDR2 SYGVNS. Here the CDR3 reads CASSPTSGGAGDTQYF. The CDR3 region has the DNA TGTGCCAGCAGCCCGACTAGCGGGGGGGCCGGAGATACGCAGTATTTT.

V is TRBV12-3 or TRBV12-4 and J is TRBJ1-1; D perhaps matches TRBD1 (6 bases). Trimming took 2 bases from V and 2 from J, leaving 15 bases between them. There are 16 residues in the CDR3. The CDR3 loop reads CASSLLSGTPNTEAFF. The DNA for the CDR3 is TGTGCCAGCAGTTTATTATCCGGGACACCTAACACTGAAGCTTTCTTT.

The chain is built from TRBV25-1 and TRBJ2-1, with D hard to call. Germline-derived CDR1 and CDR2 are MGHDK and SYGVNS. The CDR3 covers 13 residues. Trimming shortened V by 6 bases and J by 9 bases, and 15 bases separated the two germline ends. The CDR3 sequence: CASRRTTDGEQFF. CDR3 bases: TGTGCCAGCAGGAGAACCACAGATGGTGAGCAGTTCTTC.

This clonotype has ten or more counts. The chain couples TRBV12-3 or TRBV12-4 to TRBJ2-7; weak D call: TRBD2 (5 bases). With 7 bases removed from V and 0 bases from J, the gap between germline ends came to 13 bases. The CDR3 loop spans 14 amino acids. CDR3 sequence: CASTSSGPSYEQYF. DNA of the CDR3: TGTGCCAGCACCTCAAGCGGTCCCTCCTACGAGCAGTACTTC.

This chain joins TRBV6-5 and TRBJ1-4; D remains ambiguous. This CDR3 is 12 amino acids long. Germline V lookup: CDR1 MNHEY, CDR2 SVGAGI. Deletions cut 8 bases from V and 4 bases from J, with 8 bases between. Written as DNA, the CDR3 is TGTGCCAGCCGGCGGTTTAATGAAAAACTGTTTTTT. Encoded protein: CASRRFNEKLFF.

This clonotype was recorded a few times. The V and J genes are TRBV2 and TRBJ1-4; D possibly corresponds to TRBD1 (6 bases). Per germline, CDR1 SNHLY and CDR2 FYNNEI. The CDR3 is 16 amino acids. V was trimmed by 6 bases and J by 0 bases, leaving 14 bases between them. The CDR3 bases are TGTGCCAGCAGACTAGACAGGAAGCCAACTAATGAAAAACTGTTTTTT. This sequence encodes CASRLDRKPTNEKLFF.

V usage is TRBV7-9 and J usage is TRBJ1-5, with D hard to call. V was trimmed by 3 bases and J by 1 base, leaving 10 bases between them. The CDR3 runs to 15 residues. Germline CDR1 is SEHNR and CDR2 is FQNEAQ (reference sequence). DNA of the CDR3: TGTGCCAGCAGCTTGGGCGGACCGAGCAATCAGCCCCAGCATTTT. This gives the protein CASSLGGPSNQPQHF.

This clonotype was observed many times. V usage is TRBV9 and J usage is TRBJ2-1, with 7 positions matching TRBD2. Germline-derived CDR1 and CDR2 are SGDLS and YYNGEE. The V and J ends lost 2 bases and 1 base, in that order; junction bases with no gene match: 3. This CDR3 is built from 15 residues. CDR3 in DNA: TGTGCCAGCAGCGTCACCGGGGGGTCCTACAATGAGCAGTTCTTC. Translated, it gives CASSVTGGSYNEQFF.

CDR3 in DNA: TGCGCCAGCAGCCCCCTCCAGGCGAACACCGGGGAGCTGTTTTTT. Its protein is CASSPLQANTGELFF. V usage is TRBV4-1 and J usage is TRBJ2-2; D is unresolved. The CDR3 loop spans 15 amino acids. V was clipped by 4 bases and J by 0 bases, with 9 bases between them. Germline assignment: CDR1 MGHRA and CDR2 YSYEKL.

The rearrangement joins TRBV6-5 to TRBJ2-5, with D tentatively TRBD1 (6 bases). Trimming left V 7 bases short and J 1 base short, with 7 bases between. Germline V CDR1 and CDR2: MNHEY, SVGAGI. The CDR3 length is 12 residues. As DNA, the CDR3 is TGTGCCAGCAAGACAGGCCAAGAGACCCAGTACTTC. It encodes CASKTGQETQYF.

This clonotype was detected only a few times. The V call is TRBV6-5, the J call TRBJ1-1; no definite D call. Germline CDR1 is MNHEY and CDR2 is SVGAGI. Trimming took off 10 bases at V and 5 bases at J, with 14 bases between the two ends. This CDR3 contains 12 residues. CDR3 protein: CATRRVGTEAFF. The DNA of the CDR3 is TGTGCCACCAGGAGGGTAGGAACTGAAGCTTTCTTT.

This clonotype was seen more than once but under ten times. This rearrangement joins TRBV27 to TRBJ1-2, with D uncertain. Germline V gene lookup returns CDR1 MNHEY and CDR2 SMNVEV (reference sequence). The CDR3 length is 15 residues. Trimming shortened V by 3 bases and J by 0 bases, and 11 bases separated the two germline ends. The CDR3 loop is CASSFGSGANYGYTF. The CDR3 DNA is TGTGCCAGCAGTTTTGGTAGCGGAGCTAACTATGGCTACACCTTC.

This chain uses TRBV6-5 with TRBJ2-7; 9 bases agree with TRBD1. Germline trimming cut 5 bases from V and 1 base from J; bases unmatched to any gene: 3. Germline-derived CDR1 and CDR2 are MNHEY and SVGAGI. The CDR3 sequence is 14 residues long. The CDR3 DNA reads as TGTGCCAGCAGTATAGGGACAGGGTCCTACGAGCAGTACTTC. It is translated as CASSIGTGSYEQYF.

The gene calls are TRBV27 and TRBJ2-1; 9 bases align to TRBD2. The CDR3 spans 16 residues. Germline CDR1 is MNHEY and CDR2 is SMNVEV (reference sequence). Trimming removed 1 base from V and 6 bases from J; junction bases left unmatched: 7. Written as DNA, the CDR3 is TGTGCCAGCAGTTTATTTGCGGGGGGGTGGACCAATGAGCAGTTCTTC. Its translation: CASSLFAGGWTNEQFF.

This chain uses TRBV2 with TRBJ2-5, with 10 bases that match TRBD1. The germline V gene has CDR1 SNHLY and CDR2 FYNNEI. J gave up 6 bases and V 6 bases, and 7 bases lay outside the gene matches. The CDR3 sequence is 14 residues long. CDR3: CASSLRTGGKTQYF. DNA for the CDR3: TGTGCCAGCAGCCTCCGGACAGGGGGAAAGACCCAGTACTTC.

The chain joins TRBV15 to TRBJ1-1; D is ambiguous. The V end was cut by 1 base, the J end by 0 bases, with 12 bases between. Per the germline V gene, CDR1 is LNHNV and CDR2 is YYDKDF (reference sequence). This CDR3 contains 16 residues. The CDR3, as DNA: TGTGCCACCAGCAGAGTCAGTGGCTATATGAACACTGAAGCTTTCTTT. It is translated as CATSRVSGYMNTEAFF. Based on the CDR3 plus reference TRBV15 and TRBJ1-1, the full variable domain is DAMVIQNPRYQVTQFGKPVTLSCSQTLNHNVMYWYQQKSSQAPKLLFHYYDKDFNNEADTPDNFQSRRPNTSFCFLDIRSPGLGDTAMYLCATSRVSGYMNTEAFFGQGTRLTVV.

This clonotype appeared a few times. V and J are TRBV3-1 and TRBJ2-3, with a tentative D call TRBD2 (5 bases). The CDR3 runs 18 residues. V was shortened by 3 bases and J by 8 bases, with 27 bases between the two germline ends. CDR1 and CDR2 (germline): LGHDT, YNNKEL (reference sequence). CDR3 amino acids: CASSQSLRWLPEGGTQYF. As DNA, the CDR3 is TGTGCCAGCAGCCAGTCTTTAAGGTGGCTGCCCGAGGGTGGTACGCAGTATTTT.

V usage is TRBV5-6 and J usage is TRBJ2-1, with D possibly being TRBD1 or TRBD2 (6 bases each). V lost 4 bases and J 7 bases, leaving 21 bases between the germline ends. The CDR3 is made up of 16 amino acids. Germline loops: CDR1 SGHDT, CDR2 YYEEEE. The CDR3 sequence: CASSTGTGRGTNEQFF. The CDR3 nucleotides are TGTGCCAGCAGCACAGGGACGGGACGGGGGACGAATGAGCAGTTCTTC.

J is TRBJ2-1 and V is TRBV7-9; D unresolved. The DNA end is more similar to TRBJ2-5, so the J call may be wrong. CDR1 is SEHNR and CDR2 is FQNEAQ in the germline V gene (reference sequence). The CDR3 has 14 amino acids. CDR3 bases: TGTGCCAGCAGCCGTCCCAGTTCCCAAGAGACCCAGTACTTC. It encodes CASSRPSSQETQYF.

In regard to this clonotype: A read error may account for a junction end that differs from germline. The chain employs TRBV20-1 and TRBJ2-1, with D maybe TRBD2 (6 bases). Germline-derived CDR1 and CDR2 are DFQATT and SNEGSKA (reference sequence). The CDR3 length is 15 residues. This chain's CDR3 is CSAPGLGGDYSEQFF. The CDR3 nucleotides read TGCAGTGCTCCTGGGCTCGGGGGTGATTACAGTGAGCAGTTCTTC.

The CDR3 spells CASSLGLAGMSSYNEQFF. In DNA, the CDR3 is TGCGCCAGCAGCTTGGGACTAGCGGGGATGAGCTCCTACAATGAGCAGTTCTTC. The chain couples TRBV5-1 to TRBJ2-1, with TRBD2 matching 11 bases. The germline V gene encodes CDR1 SGHRS and CDR2 YFSETQ. V lost 0 bases, J lost 0 bases, and 5 bases stayed unmatched. The CDR3 consists of 18 residues. The full variable domain, completed using reference TRBV5-1 and TRBJ2-1, is KAGVTQTPRYLIKTRGQQVTLSCSPISGHRSVSWYQQTPGQGLQFLFEYFSETQRNKGNFPGRFSGRQFSNSRSEMNVSTLELGDSALYLCASSLGLAGMSSYNEQFFGPGTRLTVL.

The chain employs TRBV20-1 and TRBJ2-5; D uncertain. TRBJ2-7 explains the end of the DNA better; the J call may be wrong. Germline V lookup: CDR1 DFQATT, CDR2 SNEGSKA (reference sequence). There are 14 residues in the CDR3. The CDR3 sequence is CSARDFSHPYEQYF. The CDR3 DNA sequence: TGCAGTGCTAGAGATTTTTCGCATCCCTACGAGCAGTACTTC.

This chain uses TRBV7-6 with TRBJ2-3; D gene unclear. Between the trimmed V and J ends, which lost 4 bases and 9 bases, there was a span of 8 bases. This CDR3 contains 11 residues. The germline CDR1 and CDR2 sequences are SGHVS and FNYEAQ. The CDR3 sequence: CASSSKGTQYF. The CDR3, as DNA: TGTGCCAGCAGCTCGAAGGGCACGCAGTATTTT. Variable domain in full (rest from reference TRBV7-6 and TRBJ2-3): GAGVSQSPRYKVTKRGQDVALRCDPISGHVSLYWYRQALGQGPEFLTYFNYEAQQDKSGLPNDRFSAERPEGSISTLTIQRTEQRDSAMYRCASSSKGTQYFGPGTRLTVL.

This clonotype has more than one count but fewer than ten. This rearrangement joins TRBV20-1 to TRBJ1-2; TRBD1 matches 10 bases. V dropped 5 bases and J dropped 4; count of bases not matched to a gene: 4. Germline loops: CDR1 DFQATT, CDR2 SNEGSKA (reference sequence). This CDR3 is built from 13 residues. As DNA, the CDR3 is TGCAGTGCTCAGGACAGGGGGGGCTATGGCTACACCTTC. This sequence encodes CSAQDRGGYGYTF.

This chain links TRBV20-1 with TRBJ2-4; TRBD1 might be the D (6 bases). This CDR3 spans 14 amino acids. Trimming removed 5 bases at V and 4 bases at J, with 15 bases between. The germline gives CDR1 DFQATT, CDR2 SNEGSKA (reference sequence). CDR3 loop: CSAHDRPAKNIQYF. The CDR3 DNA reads TGCAGTGCTCACGACAGGCCTGCAAAAAACATTCAGTACTTC.

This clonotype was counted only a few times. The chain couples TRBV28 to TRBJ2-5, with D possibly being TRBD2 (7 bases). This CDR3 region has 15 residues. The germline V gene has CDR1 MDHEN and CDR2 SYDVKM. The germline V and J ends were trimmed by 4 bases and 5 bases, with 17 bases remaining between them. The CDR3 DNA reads TGTGCCAGCAGTTCGCCCCGGGGGGCCAGGGAGACCCAGTACTTC. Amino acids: CASSSPRGARETQYF.

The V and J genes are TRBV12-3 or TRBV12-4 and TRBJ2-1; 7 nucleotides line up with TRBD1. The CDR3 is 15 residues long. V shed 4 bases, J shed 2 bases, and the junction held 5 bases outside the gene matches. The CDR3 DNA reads TGTGCCAGCAGTTGGCGGCAGGGGGCCTACAATGAGCAGTTCTTC. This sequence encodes CASSWRQGAYNEQFF.